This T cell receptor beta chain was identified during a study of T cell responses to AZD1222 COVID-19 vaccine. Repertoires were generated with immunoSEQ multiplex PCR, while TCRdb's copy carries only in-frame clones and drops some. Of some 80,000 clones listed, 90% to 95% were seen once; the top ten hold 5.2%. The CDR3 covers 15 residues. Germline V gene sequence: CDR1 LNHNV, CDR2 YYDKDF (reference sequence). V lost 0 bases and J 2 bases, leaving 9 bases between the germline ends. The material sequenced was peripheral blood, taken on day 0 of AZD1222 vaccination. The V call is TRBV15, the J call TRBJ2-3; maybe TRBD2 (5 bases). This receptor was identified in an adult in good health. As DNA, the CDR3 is TGTGCCACCAGCAGAGATGCCGGGGACACAGATACGCAGTATTTT. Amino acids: CATSRDAGDTDTQYF.